This TCR beta chain was sequenced for a study of blood T cell repertoires in COVID-19. Study-wide background: Specimens from acute and convalescent COVID-19 originated in the United States, Italy and Spain. T cells, B-cell-depleted T cells, or PBMCs provided the cDNA or gDNA that served as material.

Germline V gene lookup returns CDR1 WSHSY and CDR2 SAAADI. The CDR3 is made up of 13 amino acids. With 6 bases removed from V and 8 bases from J, the gap between germline ends came to 11 bases. Per the original methods: Estimation of nucleated cell counts was performed using reference gene primer amplification. Assay: immunoSEQ multiplex PCR; the TCRdb copy retains only in-frame clones and omits some. The V and J calls and the clone size are those of that table, but D and trimming were determined from the DNA. The data contain 90,000 or so clones, about 85% of them singletons. The J gene is TRBJ1-6, the V gene TRBV10-2; D uncertain. The source of this sequence is a man in his sixties with acute or convalescent COVID-19. The sequencing sample was made of peripheral blood. CDR3 nucleotides: TGCGCCAGCAGCCCTGGGAGTTATTCACCCCTCCACTTT. Amino acid sequence: CASSPGSYSPLHF.